This TCR beta chain is from a study of shared clonotypes between healthy human individuals. Germline V gene data show CDR1 as MGHRA and CDR2 as YSYEKL. This CDR3 is 17 amino acids long. The V end was cut by 1 base, the J end by 3 bases, with 18 bases between. Methods used by the authors: Filtering of immunoSEQ junctional sequences could not match full-length read filtering. The repertoire was sequenced with immunoSEQ multiplex PCR; TCRdb's copy has only in-frame clones and lacks some. V, J and clone size were drawn from that table, and D and trimming were deduced from the DNA. The data contain more than 1,200,000 clones, 98% of them singletons. In the CD4+ fraction, cells were divided into CD45RA+ naive and CD45RA-negative memory subsets.

The receptor comes from a man aged 25-45 years in good health. Source material: naive CD4+ T cells sorted from blood. Subset indicated: CD45RA+ positively selected. The rearrangement uses TRBV4-1 and TRBJ1-2; TRBD1 might be the D (5 bases). For the CDR3, the DNA is TGCGCCAGCAGCCAAGCATTTTCAACAGGTACCTACTATGGCTACACCTTC. It encodes CASSQAFSTGTYYGYTF.